This TCR beta chain was documented in a study of CD8 T cells in Susac syndrome. The RNA, about 0.5 to 1 ug, was put through reverse transcription using random hexamers. Across 54 Vbeta and 13 Jbeta, TCR beta CDR3 was amplified with immunoSEQ multiplex PCR. TCRdb recomputed calls from the immunoSEQ multiplex PCR reads with MiXCR, one row per CDR3 protein. Of around 270,000 distinct CDR3 sequences in the sample, over 75% are singletons; the top ten hold around 0.18%. Negative isolation was used for CD8+ and CD4+ T cells, and FACS enrichment was applied to TEMRA cells. CDR3 length equals 10 residues. In germline, CDR1 is SQVTM, CDR2 ANQGSEA. V lost 7 bases and J 6 bases, leaving 8 bases between the germline ends.

Sequencing was carried out using CD8+ T cells from PBMCs. The chain has TRBV29-1 and TRBJ2-3; weak D call: TRBD1 (5 bases). The TCR was taken from a human donor with multiple sclerosis. The CDR3 is CSGAGDTQYF. The CDR3 DNA sequence: TGCAGCGGCGCAGGGGATACGCAGTATTTT.